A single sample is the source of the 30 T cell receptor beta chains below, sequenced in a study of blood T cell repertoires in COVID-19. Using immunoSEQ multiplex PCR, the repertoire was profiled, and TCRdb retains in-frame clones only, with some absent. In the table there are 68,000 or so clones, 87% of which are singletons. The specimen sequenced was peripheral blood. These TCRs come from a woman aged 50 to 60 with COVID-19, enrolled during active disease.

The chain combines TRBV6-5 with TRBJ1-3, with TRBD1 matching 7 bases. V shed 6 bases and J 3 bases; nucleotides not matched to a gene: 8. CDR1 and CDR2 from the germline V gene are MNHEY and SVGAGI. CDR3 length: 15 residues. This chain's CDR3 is CASRREGGRGNTIYF. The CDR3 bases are TGTGCCAGCAGGCGAGAAGGGGGCCGTGGAAACACCATATATTTT.

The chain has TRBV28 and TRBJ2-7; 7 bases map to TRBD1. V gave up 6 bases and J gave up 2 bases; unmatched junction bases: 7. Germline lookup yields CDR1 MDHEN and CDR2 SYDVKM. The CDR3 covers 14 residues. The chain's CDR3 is CASSKTGTAYEQYF. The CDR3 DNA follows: TGTGCCAGCAGCAAGACAGGGACCGCCTACGAGCAGTACTTC.

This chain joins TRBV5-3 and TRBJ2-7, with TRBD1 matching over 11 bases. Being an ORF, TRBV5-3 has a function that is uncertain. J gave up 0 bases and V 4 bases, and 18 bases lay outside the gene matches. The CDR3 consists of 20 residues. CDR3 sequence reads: CARSLPPRDRGTVSSYEQYF. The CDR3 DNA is TGTGCCAGAAGCCTACCACCCCGGGACAGGGGGACGGTGAGCTCCTACGAGCAGTACTTC.

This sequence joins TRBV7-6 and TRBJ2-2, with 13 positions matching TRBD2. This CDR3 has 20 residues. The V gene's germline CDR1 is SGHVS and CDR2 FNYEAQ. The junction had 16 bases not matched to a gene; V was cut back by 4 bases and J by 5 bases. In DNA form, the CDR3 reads TGTGCCAGCAGCTCAGGACTAGCGGGAGTAAAATTTCGGGTGACCGGGGAGCTGTTTTTT. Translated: CASSSGLAGVKFRVTGELFF.

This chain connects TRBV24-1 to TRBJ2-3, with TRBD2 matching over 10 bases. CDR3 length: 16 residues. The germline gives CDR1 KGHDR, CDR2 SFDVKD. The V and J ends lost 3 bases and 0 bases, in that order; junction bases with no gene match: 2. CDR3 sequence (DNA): TGTGCCACCAGTGATCGGACTAGCGGTAGCACAGATACGCAGTATTTT. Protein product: CATSDRTSGSTDTQYF.

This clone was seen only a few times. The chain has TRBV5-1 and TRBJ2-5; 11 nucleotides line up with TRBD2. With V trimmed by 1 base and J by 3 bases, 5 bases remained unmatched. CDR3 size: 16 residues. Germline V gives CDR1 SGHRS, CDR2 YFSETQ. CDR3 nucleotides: TGCGCCAGCAGCTTGCCTATACTAGCGGGAGAAGAGACCCAGTACTTC. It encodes CASSLPILAGEETQYF.

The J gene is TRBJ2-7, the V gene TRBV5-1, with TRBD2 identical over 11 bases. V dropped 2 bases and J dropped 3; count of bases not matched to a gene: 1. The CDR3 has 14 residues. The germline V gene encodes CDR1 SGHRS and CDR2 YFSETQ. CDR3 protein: CASSLLAGVYEQYF. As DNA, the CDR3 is TGCGCCAGCAGCTTACTAGCGGGAGTCTACGAGCAGTACTTC.

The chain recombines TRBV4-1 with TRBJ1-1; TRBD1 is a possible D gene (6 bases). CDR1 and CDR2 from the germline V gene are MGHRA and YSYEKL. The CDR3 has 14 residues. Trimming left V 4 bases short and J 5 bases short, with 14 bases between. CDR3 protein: CASSLRGGVTEAFF. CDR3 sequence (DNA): TGCGCCAGCAGCCTAAGAGGGGGGGTAACTGAAGCTTTCTTT.

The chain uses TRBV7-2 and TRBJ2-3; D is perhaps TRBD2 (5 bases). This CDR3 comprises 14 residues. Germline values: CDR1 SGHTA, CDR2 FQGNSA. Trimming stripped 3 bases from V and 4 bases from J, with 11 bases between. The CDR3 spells CASSFSRVSDTQYF. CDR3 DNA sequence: TGTGCCAGCAGCTTCTCGCGGGTATCAGATACGCAGTATTTT.

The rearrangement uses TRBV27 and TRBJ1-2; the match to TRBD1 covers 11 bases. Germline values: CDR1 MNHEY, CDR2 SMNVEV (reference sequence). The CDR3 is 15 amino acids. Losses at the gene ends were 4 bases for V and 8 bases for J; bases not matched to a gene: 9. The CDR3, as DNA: TGTGCCAGCAGTTCCCCCCGGGACAGGGGGTTAGGCTACACCTTC. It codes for CASSSPRDRGLGYTF.

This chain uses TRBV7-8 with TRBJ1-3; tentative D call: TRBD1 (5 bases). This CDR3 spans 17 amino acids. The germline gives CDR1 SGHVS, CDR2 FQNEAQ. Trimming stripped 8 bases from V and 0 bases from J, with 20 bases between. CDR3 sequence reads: CASGLNRIRSSGNTIYF. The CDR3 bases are TGTGCCAGCGGCCTGAACAGGATAAGGAGCTCTGGAAACACCATATATTTT.

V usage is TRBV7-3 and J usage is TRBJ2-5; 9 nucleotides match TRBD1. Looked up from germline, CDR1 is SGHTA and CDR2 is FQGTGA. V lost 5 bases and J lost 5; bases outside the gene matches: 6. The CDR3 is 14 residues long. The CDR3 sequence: CASSPTGGRETQYF. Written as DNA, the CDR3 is TGTGCCAGCAGCCCGACAGGGGGGAGGGAGACCCAGTACTTC.

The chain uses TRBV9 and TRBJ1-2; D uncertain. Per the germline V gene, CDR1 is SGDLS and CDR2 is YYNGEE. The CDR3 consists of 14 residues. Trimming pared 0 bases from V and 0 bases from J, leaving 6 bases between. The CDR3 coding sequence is TGTGCCAGCAGCGTAGACCCAGCTAACTATGGCTACACCTTC. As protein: CASSVDPANYGYTF. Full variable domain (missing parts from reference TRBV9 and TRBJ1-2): DSGVTQTPKHLITATGQRVTLRCSPRSGDLSVYWYQQSLDQGLQFLIQYYNGEERAKGNILERFSAQQFPDLHSELNLSSLELGDSALYFCASSVDPANYGYTFGSGTRLTVV.

For the CDR3, the DNA is TGTGCCATCAGTGTAGGAGCGGGAGGCACAGATACGCAGTATTTT. The encoded protein is CAISVGAGGTDTQYF. V and J are TRBV10-3 and TRBJ2-3; 8 nucleotides align to TRBD2. Germline CDR1 and CDR2: ENHRY and SYGVKD. The CDR3 sequence is 15 residues long. The trim removed 4 bases at V and 1 base at J, leaving 4 bases unmatched.

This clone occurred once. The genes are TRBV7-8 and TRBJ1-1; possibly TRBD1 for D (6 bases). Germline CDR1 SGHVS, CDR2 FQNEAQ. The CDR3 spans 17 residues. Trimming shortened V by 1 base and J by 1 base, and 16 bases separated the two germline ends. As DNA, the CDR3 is TGTGCCAGCAGCTTAGGGCGCGTTCAAGGGGGGAACACTGAAGCTTTCTTT. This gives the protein CASSLGRVQGGNTEAFF.

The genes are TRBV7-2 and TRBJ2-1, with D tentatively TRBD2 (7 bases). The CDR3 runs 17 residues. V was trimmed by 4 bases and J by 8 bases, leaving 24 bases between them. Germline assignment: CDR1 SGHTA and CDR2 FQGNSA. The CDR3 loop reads CASSSRGAGAGLDEQFF. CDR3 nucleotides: TGTGCCAGCAGCTCGAGGGGGGCGGGAGCGGGGTTGGATGAGCAGTTCTTC. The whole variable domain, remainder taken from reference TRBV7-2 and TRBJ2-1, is GAGVSQSPSNKVTEKGKDVELRCDPISGHTALYWYRQSLGQGLEFLIYFQGNSAPDKSGLPSDRFSAERTGGSVSTLTIQRTQQEDSAVYLCASSSRGAGAGLDEQFFGPGTRLTVL.

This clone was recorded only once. CDR3 coding DNA: TGTGCCAGCAGGGGGACTAGTTCAGAGACCCAGTACTTC. It codes for CASRGTSSETQYF. The chain links TRBV6-5 to TRBJ2-5; 8 bases match TRBD2. The CDR3 loop spans 13 amino acids. Germline V lookup: CDR1 MNHEY, CDR2 SVGAGI. With V trimmed by 6 bases and J by 4 bases, 4 bases remained unmatched.

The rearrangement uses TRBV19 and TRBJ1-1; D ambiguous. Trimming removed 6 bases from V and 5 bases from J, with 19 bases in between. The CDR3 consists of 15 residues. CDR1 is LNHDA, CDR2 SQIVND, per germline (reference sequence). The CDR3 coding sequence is TGTGCCAGTAGAACTGATGGCGGTGGGAGGACTGAAGCTTTCTTT. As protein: CASRTDGGGRTEAFF.

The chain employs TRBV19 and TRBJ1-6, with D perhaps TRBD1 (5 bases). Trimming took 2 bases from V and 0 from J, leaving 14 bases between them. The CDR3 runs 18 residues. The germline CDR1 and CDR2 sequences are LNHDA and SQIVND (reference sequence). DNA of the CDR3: TGTGCCAGTAGTATAAGACAGTTGTTAAACTCCTATAATTCACCCCTCCACTTT. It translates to CASSIRQLLNSYNSPLHF.

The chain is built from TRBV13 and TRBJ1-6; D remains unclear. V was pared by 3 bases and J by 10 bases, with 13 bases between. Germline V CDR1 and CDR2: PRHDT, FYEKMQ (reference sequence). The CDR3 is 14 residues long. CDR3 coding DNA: TGTGCCAGCAGCTTTTCGGGGTTCGGGTCACCCCTCCACTTT. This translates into CASSFSGFGSPLHF.

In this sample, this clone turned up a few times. In DNA form, the CDR3 reads TGTGCCAGCAGCCAAGTGGGCAGGGGCTATGGCTACACCTTC. Translating gives CASSQVGRGYGYTF. The V and J genes are TRBV4-2 and TRBJ1-2; D perhaps matches TRBD1 (6 bases). The CDR3 is made up of 14 amino acids. Germline CDR1 LGHNA, CDR2 YNFKEQ. V dropped 1 base and J dropped 4 bases, with 10 bases sitting between them.

The CDR3 bases are TGTGCCAGTAGGTGGACTAGCAGCACAGATACGCAGTATTTT. Protein sequence: CASRWTSSTDTQYF. The genes are TRBV19 and TRBJ2-3, with TRBD2 matching over 8 bases. V lost 6 bases, J lost 0 bases, and 2 bases stayed unmatched. This CDR3 region has 14 residues. Looked up from germline, CDR1 is LNHDA and CDR2 is SQIVND (reference sequence).

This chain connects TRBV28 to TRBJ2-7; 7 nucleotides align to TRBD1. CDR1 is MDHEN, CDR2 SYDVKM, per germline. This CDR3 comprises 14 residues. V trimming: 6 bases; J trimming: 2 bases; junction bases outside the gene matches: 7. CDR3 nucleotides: TGTGCCAGCAGCTCCGTGGGACAGACCTACGAGCAGTACTTC. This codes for CASSSVGQTYEQYF.

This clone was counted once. DNA for the CDR3: TGCAGCGCAGCGGGAGACTACAATGAGCAGTTCTTC. Translated, it gives CSAAGDYNEQFF. The chain recombines TRBV29-1 with TRBJ2-1; 8 nucleotides line up with TRBD2. CDR3 length equals 12 residues. V lost 7 bases, J lost 3 bases, and 2 bases stayed unmatched. Germline V gene lookup returns CDR1 SQVTM and CDR2 ANQGSEA.

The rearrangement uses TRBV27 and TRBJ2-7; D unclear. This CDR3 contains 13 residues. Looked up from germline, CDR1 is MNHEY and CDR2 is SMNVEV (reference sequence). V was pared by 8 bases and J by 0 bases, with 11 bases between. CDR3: CASSVAPSYEQYF. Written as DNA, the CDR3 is TGTGCCAGCTCGGTAGCCCCCTCCTACGAGCAGTACTTC.

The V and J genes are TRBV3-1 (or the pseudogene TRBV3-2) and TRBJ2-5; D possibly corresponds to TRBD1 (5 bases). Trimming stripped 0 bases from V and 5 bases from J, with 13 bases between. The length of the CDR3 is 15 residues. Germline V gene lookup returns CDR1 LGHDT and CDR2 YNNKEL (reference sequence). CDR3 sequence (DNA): TGTGCCAGCAGCCAAGATCCCAGGGCGTTTGAGACCCAGTACTTC. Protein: CASSQDPRAFETQYF.

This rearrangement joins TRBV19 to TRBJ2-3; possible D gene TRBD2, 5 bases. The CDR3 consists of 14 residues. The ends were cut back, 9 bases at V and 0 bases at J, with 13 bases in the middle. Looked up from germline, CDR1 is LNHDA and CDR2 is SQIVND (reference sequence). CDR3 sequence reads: CASSTGSSTDTQYF. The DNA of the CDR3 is TGTGCCAGCAGCACGGGGAGTAGCACAGATACGCAGTATTTT.

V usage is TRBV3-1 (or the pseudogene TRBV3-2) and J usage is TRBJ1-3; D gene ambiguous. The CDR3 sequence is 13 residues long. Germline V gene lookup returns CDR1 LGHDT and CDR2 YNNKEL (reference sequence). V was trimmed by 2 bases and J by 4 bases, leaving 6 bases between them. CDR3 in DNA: TGTGCCAGCAGCCAACCCTCCGGAAACACCATATATTTT. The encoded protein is CASSQPSGNTIYF.

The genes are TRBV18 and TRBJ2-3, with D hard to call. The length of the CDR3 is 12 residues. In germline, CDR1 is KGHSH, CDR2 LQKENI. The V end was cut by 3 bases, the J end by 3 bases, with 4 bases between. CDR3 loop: CASSPYTDTQYF. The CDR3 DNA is TGTGCCAGCTCACCCTATACAGATACGCAGTATTTT.

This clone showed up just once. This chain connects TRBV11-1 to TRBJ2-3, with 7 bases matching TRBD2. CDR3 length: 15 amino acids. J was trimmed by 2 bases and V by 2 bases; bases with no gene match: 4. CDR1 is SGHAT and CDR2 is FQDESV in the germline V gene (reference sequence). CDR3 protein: CASSLRAGLTDTQYF. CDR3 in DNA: TGTGCCAGCAGCTTACGAGCGGGGCTCACAGATACGCAGTATTTT.